This is a list of T cell receptor beta chains from one sample in a study of cytotoxic CD8 clonotypes in ibrutinib-treated CLL. Method: immunoSEQ multiplex PCR; TCRdb's copy keeps in-frame clones and lacks some. The table records approximately 30,000 clones, roughly 69% of them present only once. The material sequenced was PBMCs, taken after 24 months of ibrutinib treatment. The origin of the receptors is a human donor with chronic lymphocytic leukemia. The CDR3 runs from the conserved cysteine through the conserved F or W. A D gene is named only where the DNA matches it firmly. Clone size appears in some rows only: once, few, many, or a class for an expanded clone.

J: TRBJ1-5
D: TRBD1
V: TRBV7-2
size: -
length: 14
CDR3: CASSSGQGRQPQHF
DNA: TGTGCCAGCAGTTCAGGACAGGGCAGGCAGCCCCAGCATTTT

J: TRBJ2-7
D: -
V: TRBV2
size: once
length: 15
CDR3: CASSVGGGLSYEQYF
DNA: TGTGCCAGCAGTGTTGGCGGGGGCCTATCCTACGAGCAGTACTTC

J: TRBJ2-1
D: TRBD2
V: TRBV30
size: -
length: 15
CDR3: CAWSVGRGGYNEQFF
DNA: TGTGCCTGGAGTGTGGGCCGCGGGGGGTACAATGAGCAGTTCTTC

J: TRBJ1-5
D: TRBD1
V: TRBV29-1
size: many
length: 12
CDR3: CSAGQGNQPQHF
DNA: TGCAGCGCCGGACAGGGCAATCAGCCCCAGCATTTT

J: TRBJ1-5
D: TRBD1
V: TRBV2
size: -
length: 15
CDR3: CASSPRQGGNQPQHF
DNA: TGTGCCAGCAGTCCCCGACAGGGGGGAAATCAGCCCCAGCATTTT

J: TRBJ2-7
D: -
V: TRBV29-1
size: once
length: 11
CDR3: CSVEEGGEQYF
DNA: TGCAGCGTTGAAGAGGGAGGCGAGCAGTACTTC

J: TRBJ2-5
D: -
V: TRBV28
size: -
length: 13
CDR3: CASSRPDWETQYF
DNA: TGTGCCAGCAGCCGGCCGGACTGGGAGACCCAGTACTTC

J: TRBJ1-2
D: -
V: TRBV7-9
size: -
length: 14
CDR3: CATQSLGANYGYTF
DNA: TGTGCCACCCAGTCCCTTGGAGCTAACTATGGCTACACCTTC

J: TRBJ2-2
D: -
V: TRBV7-9
size: few
length: 12
CDR3: CASDGSSGELFF
DNA: TGTGCCAGCGACGGAAGTTCCGGGGAGCTGTTTTTT

J: TRBJ2-7
D: -
V: TRBV7-8
size: few
length: 16
CDR3: CASTERVGVRSYEQYF
DNA: TGTGCCAGCACGGAAAGGGTTGGGGTTAGGTCCTACGAGCAGTACTTC

J: TRBJ2-6
D: -
V: TRBV28
size: -
length: 17
CDR3: CASSLGQGIAGANVLTF
DNA: TGTGCCAGCAGTTTAGGTCAGGGGATTGCCGGGGCCAACGTCCTGACTTTC

J: TRBJ2-5
D: TRBD1
V: TRBV9
size: once
length: 18
CDR3: CASSVRDTRRGPKETQYF
DNA: TGTGCCAGCAGCGTCCGGGACACCAGAAGGGGGCCTAAAGAGACCCAGTACTTC

J: TRBJ2-2
D: TRBD1
V: TRBV9
size: -
length: 17
CDR3: CASSPRSGQGTTGELFF
DNA: TGTGCCAGCAGCCCCAGGTCGGGACAGGGAACTACCGGGGAGCTGTTTTTT

J: TRBJ2-7
D: -
V: TRBV7-3
size: -
length: 15
CDR3: CASSLDGGNSYEQYF
DNA: TGTGCCAGCAGCTTAGATGGGGGGAACTCCTACGAGCAGTACTTC

J: TRBJ2-1
D: TRBD2
V: TRBV5-6
size: -
length: 15
CDR3: CASSLGGGSYNEQFF
DNA: TGTGCCAGCAGCTTGGGCGGGGGCTCCTACAATGAGCAGTTCTTC

J: TRBJ1-1
D: -
V: TRBV5-1
size: -
length: 15
CDR3: CASSLFTGKGAEAFF
DNA: TGCGCCAGCAGCTTGTTTACAGGGAAGGGGGCTGAAGCTTTCTTT

J: TRBJ2-3
D: TRBD1
V: TRBV27
size: -
length: 15
CDR3: CASSSGQGTTRTQYF
DNA: TGTGCCAGCAGTTCCGGACAGGGGACGACCCGTACGCAGTATTTT

J: TRBJ2-7
D: -
V: TRBV10-1
size: -
length: 14
CDR3: CASADYRAPYEQYF
DNA: TGCGCCAGCGCCGATTACAGGGCCCCCTACGAGCAGTACTTC

J: TRBJ1-2
D: -
V: TRBV6-5
size: -
length: 14
CDR3: CASRPPQDTYGYTF
DNA: TGTGCCAGCAGACCCCCTCAGGATACCTATGGCTACACCTTC

J: TRBJ1-1
D: -
V: TRBV29-1
size: -
length: 12
CDR3: CSVETGSAEAFF
DNA: TGCAGCGTTGAGACAGGCTCGGCAGAAGCTTTCTTT

J: TRBJ2-1
D: -
V: TRBV11-2
size: few
length: 13
CDR3: CASSSGFYNEQFF
DNA: TGTGCCAGTTCCTCAGGGTTCTACAATGAGCAGTTCTTC

J: TRBJ1-1
D: -
V: TRBV11-2
size: -
length: 15
CDR3: CASSLEGRPNAEAFF
DNA: TGTGCCAGCAGCTTAGAGGGACGCCCGAACGCTGAAGCTTTCTTT

J: TRBJ2-7
D: -
V: TRBV5-5
size: -
length: 15
CDR3: CASSPFYGATYEQYF
DNA: TGTGCCAGCAGCCCCTTCTATGGGGCTACCTACGAGCAGTACTTC

J: TRBJ1-5
D: -
V: TRBV1
size: -
length: 20
CDR3: CTSSPLPRDRVRVSNQPQHF
DNA: TGCACCAGCAGCCCCCTACCCCGGGACAGGGTCCGAGTAAGCAATCAGCCCCAGCATTTT

J: TRBJ2-3
D: -
V: TRBV11-1
size: -
length: 15
CDR3: CASSLGSWGTDTQYF
DNA: TGTGCCAGCAGCTTGGGGTCCTGGGGGACAGATACGCAGTATTTT

J: TRBJ1-4
D: -
V: TRBV30
size: -
length: 14
CDR3: CAWSGNVGGEKLFF
DNA: TGTGCCTGGAGTGGAAATGTAGGCGGAGAAAAACTGTTTTTT

J: TRBJ2-5
D: -
V: TRBV30
size: -
length: 16
CDR3: CAWSVLSGGLEETQYF
DNA: TGTGCCTGGAGTGTACTGTCCGGGGGCCTGGAGGAGACCCAGTACTTC

J: TRBJ2-3
D: TRBD2
V: TRBV2
size: -
length: 13
CDR3: CAGSGGERGTQYF
DNA: TGTGCCGGCAGTGGGGGGGAGCGCGGTACGCAGTATTTT

J: TRBJ1-2
D: -
V: TRBV28
size: -
length: 14
CDR3: CASSSPRRAPGYTF
DNA: TGTGCCAGCAGTTCCCCACGGAGGGCTCCTGGCTACACCTTC

J: TRBJ2-2
D: -
V: TRBV15
size: -
length: 13
CDR3: CATSRVGAGELFF
DNA: TGTGCCACCAGCAGAGTGGGGGCCGGGGAGCTGTTTTTT

J: TRBJ2-3
D: -
V: TRBV6-4
size: -
length: 14
CDR3: CASSEGKDTDTQYF
DNA: TGTGCCAGCAGTGAAGGAAAGGACACAGATACGCAGTATTTT

J: TRBJ1-2
D: -
V: TRBV14
size: many
length: 14
CDR3: CASSLGSSSYGYTF
DNA: TGTGCCAGCAGCCTGGGGTCGAGTTCCTATGGCTACACCTTC

J: TRBJ1-6
D: -
V: TRBV7-8
size: -
length: 13
CDR3: CASSLAPNSPLHF
DNA: TGTGCCAGCAGCTTAGCCCCGAATTCACCCCTCCACTTT

J: TRBJ2-2
D: -
V: TRBV4-1
size: -
length: 15
CDR3: CASSRTLFRGGELFF
DNA: TGCGCCAGCAGCCGGACTCTCTTTAGGGGCGGGGAGCTGTTTTTT

J: TRBJ2-6
D: -
V: TRBV7-3
size: -
length: 17
CDR3: CASSLGQGYSGANVLTF
DNA: TGTGCCAGCAGCTTAGGGCAGGGTTACTCTGGGGCCAACGTCCTGACTTTC

J: TRBJ2-5
D: -
V: TRBV4-1
size: -
length: 16
CDR3: CASSQGSVAVEETQYF
DNA: TGCGCCAGCAGCCAAGGATCCGTGGCGGTTGAAGAGACCCAGTACTTC

J: TRBJ1-1
D: -
V: TRBV9
size: -
length: 14
CDR3: CASKRELDNTEAFF
DNA: TGTGCCAGCAAACGGGAGCTTGACAACACTGAAGCTTTCTTT

J: TRBJ2-7
D: TRBD1
V: TRBV6-5
size: few
length: 15
CDR3: CASSTIQGALYEQYF
DNA: TGTGCCAGCAGTACGATACAGGGGGCGCTTTACGAGCAGTACTTC